Given below is one T cell receptor beta chain in context. What it recognizes is unknown. The table came from immunoSEQ multiplex PCR; TCRdb's copy has only in-frame clones and leaves some out. Of fewer than 45,000 clones in the sample, around 84% are singletons; the top ten hold 10%. This record belongs to a study of lymphopenia after photon versus proton radiotherapy. The CDR3 sequence is 14 residues long. Germline CDR1 SGHRS, CDR2 YFSETQ. General study findings and limits: Authors raise, but do not show, better survival with proton therapy. In patients who died, overall survival fell as post-nadir TCR diversity dropped more. Under photons, naive T cells and diversity fell while effector/memory populations rose. Post-nadir diversity loss with photons came from oligoclonal expansion, particularly CD8+ Temra cells.

This TCR came from a woman in her seventies with pancreatic cancer. Some clones in this sample may be carry-over from other donors' samples. Source: peripheral blood, taken from a patient treated with proton-based radiotherapy. The chain employs TRBV5-1 and TRBJ2-5; a weak D match, TRBD2 (5 bases). The J call may be wrong; the DNA end is better matched by TRBJ2-7. The CDR3 nucleotides read TGCGCCAGCAGCTTGGGACTAAGCTCCTACGAGCAGTACTTC. Translated, it gives CASSLGLSSYEQYF.